This T cell receptor beta chain was obtained from a study of T cell responses to AZD1222 COVID-19 vaccine. Study observations and caveats: Repertoires were obtained solely post-peak T cell response. Reportedly, nearly half the spike-specific TCRs target unmutated variant regions.

The table came from immunoSEQ multiplex PCR; TCRdb's copy has only in-frame clones and leaves some out. This sample carries 150,000 to 200,000 clones, about 90% of them seen once, and the ten largest clones take 11%. For this clone: Its antigen is currently unknown.

The CDR3 consists of 12 residues. CDR1 is SGHNT and CDR2 is YYREEE in the germline V gene (reference sequence). Trimming shortened V by 7 bases and J by 4 bases, and 11 bases separated the two germline ends. Sequenced here: peripheral blood, sampled 28 days after the second AZD1222 dose. The sequence was obtained from an adult who received the AZD1222 COVID-19 vaccine. J is TRBJ2-5 and V is TRBV5-4, with D hard to call. The CDR3 DNA is TGTGCCAGCGGCCCCGTAGGAGAGACCCAGTACTTC. This encodes CASGPVGETQYF.